One and the same sample provided the 32 T cell receptor beta chains below, sequenced in a study of blood T cell repertoires in COVID-19. TCRdb's table, derived via immunoSEQ multiplex PCR, lists solely in-frame clones and lacks some. The data contain about 100,000 clones, around 90% of them seen just once; the ten biggest clones take up roughly 1.2%. Sequenced input: peripheral blood. The source is a woman aged 25-40 years with acute or convalescent COVID-19.

V is TRBV6-5 and J is TRBJ1-2; TRBD1 might be the D (6 bases). Germline V gene data show CDR1 as MNHEY and CDR2 as SVGAGI. The CDR3 is 14 residues long. Trimming took off 9 bases at V and 4 bases at J, with 18 bases between the two ends. The chain's CDR3 is CASSRGEGVYGYTF. In DNA form, the CDR3 reads TGTGCCAGTTCAAGGGGGGAGGGAGTCTATGGCTACACCTTC.

The genes are TRBV9 and TRBJ2-7, with D perhaps matching TRBD2 (5 bases). CDR1 and CDR2 from the germline V gene are SGDLS and YYNGEE. Trimming shortened V by 0 bases and J by 0 bases, and 10 bases separated the two germline ends. The CDR3 spans 15 residues. In DNA, the CDR3 is TGTGCCAGCAGCGTAGGAGGGCAAAACTCCTACGAGCAGTACTTC. Amino acids: CASSVGGQNSYEQYF.

The chain carries TRBV9 and TRBJ2-1; 8 positions agree with TRBD1. CDR3 length: 15 residues. Trimming took 4 bases from V and 6 from J; bases not matched to a gene: 9. CDR1 and CDR2 from the germline V gene are SGDLS and YYNGEE. The CDR3 coding sequence is TGTGCCAGCAGCCCTCAGGGGGCGCGGGGCAATGAGCAGTTCTTC. Residues: CASSPQGARGNEQFF.

The chain employs TRBV30 and TRBJ1-2, with D possibly being TRBD1 (6 bases). V lost 3 bases, J lost 8 bases, and 22 bases lay in between. Germline values: CDR1 GTSNPN, CDR2 SVGIG (reference sequence). This CDR3 is 15 amino acids long. CDR3 sequence reads: CAWSQDRNTVLGYTF. The CDR3, as DNA: TGTGCCTGGAGCCAGGACAGAAACACCGTCTTAGGCTACACCTTC. Based on the CDR3 plus reference TRBV30 and TRBJ1-2, the full variable domain is SQTIHQWPATLVQPVGSPLSLECTVEGTSNPNLYWYRQAAGRGLQLLFYSVGIGQISSEVPQNLSASRPQDRQFILSSKKLLLSDSGFYLCAWSQDRNTVLGYTFGSGTRLTVV.

Only one count was recorded for this clone. The J gene is TRBJ1-1, the V gene TRBV5-6, with unresolved D. The CDR3 length is 12 residues. Germline values: CDR1 SGHDT, CDR2 YYEEEE. Trimming left V 2 bases short and J 7 bases short, with 9 bases between. CDR3 DNA sequence: TGTGCCAGCAGCTTTTCCGGGGTTGAAGCTTTCTTT. It encodes CASSFSGVEAFF.

The chain is built from TRBV4-3 and TRBJ2-3, with D possibly TRBD2 on 6 matching bases. V was cut by 4 bases and J by 2 bases, with 16 bases left in between. The CDR3 runs to 16 residues. Germline assignment: CDR1 LGHNA and CDR2 YSLEER. This CDR3 is CASSLRTTRPTDTQYF. The CDR3 coding sequence is TGCGCCAGCAGCCTTCGGACTACCCGACCCACAGATACGCAGTATTTT.

The V call is TRBV9, the J call TRBJ1-4, with 8 bases matching TRBD1. The germline V gene has CDR1 SGDLS and CDR2 YYNGEE. The J segment lost 3 bases and the V segment lost 2 bases, leaving 3 bases of the junction unmatched. This CDR3 is 15 amino acids long. The CDR3 bases are TGTGCCAGCAGCGTCAGGGGGCTGGCTAATGAAAAACTGTTTTTT. Its translation: CASSVRGLANEKLFF.

The chain couples TRBV7-6 to TRBJ1-4; the D gene is possibly TRBD1 (5 bases). The germline V and J ends were trimmed by 4 bases and 11 bases, with 20 bases remaining between them. The germline gives CDR1 SGHVS, CDR2 FNYEAQ. The CDR3 loop spans 15 amino acids. The CDR3: CASSSARDSIGKLFF. CDR3 DNA: TGTGCCAGCAGCTCGGCCCGGGACTCAATCGGTAAACTGTTTTTT.

The rearrangement joins TRBV28 to TRBJ1-1; the D gene is possibly TRBD1 (6 bases). This CDR3 contains 11 residues. V lost 4 bases and J lost 8, with 8 bases in between. CDR1 MDHEN and CDR2 SYDVKM come from the germline V gene. The CDR3 loop is CASSYTGEAFF. As DNA, the CDR3 is TGTGCCAGCAGTTACACAGGGGAAGCTTTCTTT.

The chain joins TRBV19 to TRBJ2-5; a possible D gene is TRBD1 (6 bases). The CDR3 has 14 amino acids. Trimming shortened V by 4 bases and J by 1 base, and 10 bases separated the two germline ends. Germline V gives CDR1 LNHDA, CDR2 SQIVND (reference sequence). The DNA for the CDR3 is TGTGCCAGTAGTACCGGACAGATCCAAGAGACCCAGTACTTC. Amino acid sequence: CASSTGQIQETQYF.

The genes are TRBV3-1 (or the pseudogene TRBV3-2) and TRBJ2-3; TRBD2 agrees at 11 bases. CDR1 and CDR2 from the germline V gene are LGHDT and YNNKEL (reference sequence). The CDR3 is made up of 17 amino acids. Losses at the gene ends were 3 bases for V and 1 base for J; bases not matched to a gene: 6. The CDR3 nucleotides are TGTGCCAGCAGCCAGACTAGCGGGACATACCGCACAGATACGCAGTATTTT. Translated, it gives CASSQTSGTYRTDTQYF.

The J gene is TRBJ2-7, the V gene TRBV11-2; 9 positions agree with TRBD1. This CDR3 spans 15 amino acids. J gave up 3 bases and V 1 base, and 4 bases lay outside the gene matches. Germline CDR1 is SGHAT and CDR2 is FQNNGV. CDR3 coding DNA: TGTGCCAGCAGCTTAGTGACAGGGGGAATCTACGAGCAGTACTTC. It encodes CASSLVTGGIYEQYF.

This clone was seen only a few times. The rearrangement joins TRBV28 to TRBJ1-1, with no clear D. Trimming cost V 6 bases and J 1 base, with 9 bases left between them. Germline V gene data show CDR1 as MDHEN and CDR2 as SYDVKM. The CDR3 loop spans 13 amino acids. Here the CDR3 DNA reads TGTGCCAGCAGCCCCCGGGAGAACACTGAAGCTTTCTTT. Amino acids: CASSPRENTEAFF.

The chain employs TRBV30 and TRBJ2-7; 8 nucleotides agree with TRBD2. Germline CDR1 and CDR2: GTSNPN and SVGIG (reference sequence). The CDR3 contains 16 residues. The V segment lost 2 bases and the J segment 5 bases; nucleotides outside the gene matches: 14. CDR3 amino acids: CAWSPPGGARGDEQYF. In DNA, the CDR3 is TGTGCCTGGAGTCCCCCCGGGGGGGCAAGAGGGGACGAGCAGTACTTC.

The chain combines TRBV30 with TRBJ1-1; D not certain. The germline gives CDR1 GTSNPN, CDR2 SVGIG (reference sequence). The CDR3 is 13 amino acids. V dropped 3 bases and J dropped 0 bases, with 8 bases sitting between them. DNA of the CDR3: TGTGCCTGGAGGGTGGCTGTGAACACTGAAGCTTTCTTT. This sequence encodes CAWRVAVNTEAFF.

J is TRBJ1-6 and V is TRBV10-1; 8 bases align to TRBD1. V dropped 3 bases and J dropped 8; count of bases not matched to a gene: 9. The CDR3 runs to 16 residues. From germline, CDR1 is WNHNN and CDR2 SYGVQD (reference sequence). CDR3 in DNA: TGCGCCAGCAGTGATGGCTTGCCAGGGGGCTATTCACCCCTCCACTTT. Residues: CASSDGLPGGYSPLHF.

The chain uses TRBV3-1 (or the pseudogene TRBV3-2) and TRBJ1-6; 8 positions agree with TRBD1. Trimming cost V 4 bases and J 9 bases; bases outside gene matches: 8. Germline loops: CDR1 LGHDT, CDR2 YNNKEL (reference sequence). This CDR3 has 15 amino acids. CDR3 coding DNA: TGTGCCAGCAGCCCAACTGACAGGGGTGGTTCACCCCTCCACTTT. It is translated as CASSPTDRGGSPLHF.

The gene calls are TRBV6-1 and TRBJ1-1; 7 nucleotides line up with TRBD1. The CDR3 length is 14 residues. Germline loops: CDR1 MNHNS, CDR2 SASEGT. The trim removed 0 bases at V and 6 bases at J, leaving 4 bases unmatched. As DNA, the CDR3 is TGTGCCAGCAGTGAAGCGGACAGGTGGGCTGAAGCTTTCTTT. Protein sequence: CASSEADRWAEAFF.

The CDR3 DNA reads TGTGCCAGCAGCTTCGGACTACGCACAGATACGCAGTATTTT. Protein: CASSFGLRTDTQYF. The chain combines TRBV5-5 with TRBJ2-3, with TRBD2 as a possible D gene (6 bases). This CDR3 is 14 amino acids long. The ends were cut back, 2 bases at V and 1 base at J, with 8 bases in the middle. Germline V gene sequence: CDR1 SGHKS, CDR2 YYEKEE (reference sequence).

V usage is TRBV28 and J usage is TRBJ1-6; a weak D match, TRBD1 (6 bases). The CDR3 is 14 amino acids. V lost 7 bases, J lost 9 bases, and 16 bases lay in between. The V gene's germline CDR1 is MDHEN and CDR2 SYDVKM. The CDR3 sequence is CASMDSLISSPLHF. The CDR3 DNA sequence: TGTGCCAGCATGGACAGCCTAATTTCTTCACCCCTCCACTTT. Full variable domain (outside the CDR3, taken from reference TRBV28 and TRBJ1-6): DVKVTQSSRYLVKRTGEKVFLECVQDMDHENMFWYRQDPGLGLRLIYFSYDVKMKEKGDIPEGYSVSREKKERFSLILESASTNQTSMYLCASMDSLISSPLHFGNGTRLTVT.

This clone was seen only once. The chain carries TRBV4-1 and TRBJ2-7; D is uncertain. Germline V gene lookup returns CDR1 MGHRA and CDR2 YSYEKL. This CDR3 has 17 residues. Trimming stripped 4 bases from V and 2 bases from J, with 21 bases between. In DNA form, the CDR3 reads TGCGCCAGCAGCCCCATGCAGTACGGAGTCAAACCCTACGAGCAGTACTTC. Protein: CASSPMQYGVKPYEQYF.

The chain carries TRBV21-1 and TRBJ2-5; the tabulated D call, TRBD1, remains unverified against the DNA. TRBV21-1 is classified as a pseudogene. This CDR3 has 18 amino acids. The CDR3 reads CASSTTLKLAGGRETQYF. CDR3 DNA sequence: TGTGCCAGCAGCACAACCCTAAAACTAGCAGGGGGCCGTGAGACCCAGTACTTC.

The genes are TRBV7-3 and TRBJ2-3, with 12 nucleotides matching TRBD2. Germline V gene lookup returns CDR1 SGHTA and CDR2 FQGTGA. The V and J ends lost 5 bases and 5 bases, in that order; junction bases with no gene match: 8. The CDR3 loop spans 16 amino acids. Here the CDR3 reads CASSGILAGGVDTQYF. For the CDR3, the DNA is TGTGCCAGCAGCGGGATACTAGCGGGGGGAGTAGATACGCAGTATTTT.

The chain is built from TRBV7-6 and TRBJ2-1; TRBD2 aligns across 13 bases. Trimming removed 1 base from V and 4 bases from J; junction bases left unmatched: 4. Germline V gives CDR1 SGHVS, CDR2 FNYEAQ. The CDR3 sequence is 17 residues long. DNA of the CDR3: TGTGCCAGCAGCTTAGGGACTAGCGGGAGTAGGTACAATGAGCAGTTCTTC. This gives the protein CASSLGTSGSRYNEQFF.

The chain employs TRBV29-1 and TRBJ1-1, with D tentatively TRBD1 (6 bases). V lost 3 bases, J lost 7 bases, and 15 bases lay in between. The CDR3 length is 13 residues. Per the germline V gene, CDR1 is SQVTM and CDR2 is ANQGSEA. The CDR3, as DNA: TGCAGCGTTGAGGAACACAGGGTCCTTGAAGCTTTCTTT. Its translation is CSVEEHRVLEAFF.

V and J are TRBV7-2 and TRBJ1-6; 12 bases align to TRBD1. The CDR3 extends over 17 amino acids. From germline, CDR1 is SGHTA and CDR2 FQGNSA. J gave up 8 bases and V 1 base, and 6 bases lay outside the gene matches. CDR3 sequence: CASSLVGTGGIDSPLHF. The CDR3 nucleotides read TGTGCCAGCAGCTTAGTCGGGACAGGGGGCATTGATTCACCCCTCCACTTT.

CDR3 sequence reads: CASSLSPGESWTIYF. CDR3 nucleotides: TGTGCCAGCAGCTTAAGTCCGGGGGAATCATGGACCATATATTTT. This chain uses TRBV7-2 with TRBJ1-3; the D gene is possibly TRBD1 (5 bases). The CDR3 covers 15 residues. Deletions cut 2 bases from V and 10 bases from J, with 18 bases between. The germline gives CDR1 SGHTA, CDR2 FQGNSA.

The chain's CDR3 is CASSLTRLYGYTF. The CDR3 DNA sequence: TGTGCCAGCAGCCTAACGAGACTCTATGGCTACACCTTC. This chain joins TRBV7-2 and TRBJ1-2; D not certain. The CDR3 has 13 amino acids. Trimming took off 5 bases at V and 4 bases at J, with 11 bases between the two ends. Germline V CDR1 and CDR2: SGHTA, FQGNSA.

CDR3 residues: CASSPLAVQETQYF. The CDR3, as DNA: TGTGCCAGCAGCCCACTAGCGGTACAAGAGACCCAGTACTTC. The J gene is TRBJ2-5, the V gene TRBV7-9; 8 bases agree with TRBD2. The CDR3 extends over 14 amino acids. The germline V gene has CDR1 SEHNR and CDR2 FQNEAQ (reference sequence). J gave up 2 bases and V 5 bases, and 4 bases lay outside the gene matches.

The gene calls are TRBV30 and TRBJ1-2; TRBD1 matches 7 bases. The CDR3 runs to 12 residues. Trimming at V came to 5 bases and at J to 0 bases, leaving 0 bases not matched to a gene. Germline V gene sequence: CDR1 GTSNPN, CDR2 SVGIG (reference sequence). CDR3 bases: TGTGCCTGGGGGACAGCTAACTATGGCTACACCTTC. It is translated as CAWGTANYGYTF. Looking up the rest from reference TRBV30 and TRBJ1-2 gives the full variable domain: SQTIHQWPATLVQPVGSPLSLECTVEGTSNPNLYWYRQAAGRGLQLLFYSVGIGQISSEVPQNLSASRPQDRQFILSSKKLLLSDSGFYLCAWGTANYGYTFGSGTRLTVV.

The chain links TRBV30 to TRBJ2-3; D gene ambiguous. The CDR3 covers 14 residues. Trimming cost V 4 bases and J 3 bases, with 14 bases left between them. In germline, CDR1 is GTSNPN, CDR2 SVGIG (reference sequence). CDR3 DNA sequence: TGTGCCTGGATCCCAACAGTCTTGACAGATACGCAGTATTTT. This translates into CAWIPTVLTDTQYF.

The V gene is TRBV10-3, the J gene TRBJ1-2; maybe TRBD1 (5 bases). Germline CDR1 is ENHRY and CDR2 is SYGVKD. Trimming pared 7 bases from V and 0 bases from J, leaving 15 bases between. The CDR3 covers 15 residues. Here the CDR3 reads CAITGGDQANYGYTF. CDR3 nucleotide sequence: TGTGCCATCACCGGGGGGGATCAAGCTAACTATGGCTACACCTTC.